This T cell receptor (beta chain) was identified during a study of T-cell reconstitution after alpha-beta-depleted transplantation in children. Study-level findings and limits: Fresh T-cell production supplied most of the T-cell counts and diversity seen one year after transplant. Some patients owed their high day-60 TCRbeta diversity to surviving recipient T cells and thymic progenitors. After transplant, at about two months, alpha-beta T cells were reportedly derived from several hundred expanded graft clones.

After removal of 5 bases from V and 2 bases from J, the junction contained 9 bases not matched to a gene. The CDR3 contains 17 residues. Germline assignment: CDR1 SGHTA and CDR2 FQGTGA. This clonotype was picked up many times. Its antigen is not known. Using unique molecular identifiers, the investigators prepared the TCRbeta library. MiXCR was run by TCRdb on the PCR reads, yielding one entry per CDR3 protein. This table holds approximately 18,000 distinct CDR3 sequences, 4.5% to 6.5% found once. The sequencing here drew on PBMCs, taken before TCRalphabeta/CD19-depleted stem cell transplant. This receptor was identified in a boy aged 10-17 years with acute lymphoblastic leukemia, due to receive a stem cell transplant. V usage is TRBV7-3 and J usage is TRBJ2-3; 11 bases fit TRBD2. The CDR3, as DNA: TGTGCCAGCAGCCGTGCCGGGACTAGCGGATCCACAGATACGCAGTATTTT. The encoded protein is CASSRAGTSGSTDTQYF.